The 22 T cell receptor beta chains below all came from one sample that was sequenced in a study of blood T cell repertoires in COVID-19. The data were produced by immunoSEQ multiplex PCR, yet TCRdb's version contains in-frame clones alone and is incomplete. The repertoire consists of 250,000 or so clones, with more than 65% occurring once and the leading ten covering around 3.6%. The specimen sequenced was PBMCs or T cells enriched from blood (not recorded which). The source is a man over 45 who had recovered from COVID-19.

This chain uses TRBV5-6 with TRBJ1-2; 7 bases fit TRBD1. Germline V gene lookup returns CDR1 SGHDT and CDR2 YYEEEE. Losses at the gene ends were 2 bases for V and 4 bases for J; bases not matched to a gene: 5. There are 14 residues in the CDR3. CDR3 nucleotide sequence: TGTGCCAGCAGCTTAGACAGGGAGAGCTATGGCTACACCTTC. It is translated as CASSLDRESYGYTF.

This clone was picked up one time. The chain is built from TRBV6-2 or TRBV6-3 and TRBJ2-1; TRBD2 aligns across 16 bases. The ends lost 0 bases at V and 3 bases at J; junction bases unmatched: 11. This CDR3 contains 21 residues. From germline, CDR1 is MNHEY and CDR2 SVGEGT. Here the CDR3 reads CASSYSPGTSGRGPLYNEQFF. The CDR3 DNA reads as TGTGCCAGCAGTTACTCGCCCGGGACTAGCGGGAGGGGTCCACTCTACAATGAGCAGTTCTTC.

This clone was found once. This sequence joins TRBV27 and TRBJ2-7; 9 bases map to TRBD1. V lost 5 bases to trimming and J lost 7 bases; unmatched junction nucleotides: 9. Germline V gene sequence: CDR1 MNHEY, CDR2 SMNVEV (reference sequence). The CDR3 is 14 residues long. CDR3 residues: CASSRTGASGEQYF. Here the CDR3 DNA reads TGTGCCAGCAGTCGGACAGGGGCCAGTGGAGAGCAGTACTTC.

This chain connects TRBV3-1 (or the pseudogene TRBV3-2) to TRBJ2-1; 7 bases align to TRBD2. The CDR3 covers 11 residues. Trimming cost V 3 bases and J 10 bases; bases outside gene matches: 0. CDR1 and CDR2 from the germline V gene are LGHDT and YNNKEL (reference sequence). The CDR3 protein is CASSQRGEQFF. The CDR3 DNA is TGTGCCAGCAGCCAGCGGGGGGAGCAGTTCTTC.

The rearrangement uses TRBV15 and TRBJ2-7, with 9 nucleotides matching TRBD1. CDR1 is LNHNV, CDR2 YYDKDF, per germline (reference sequence). The CDR3 spans 15 residues. The V gene end was trimmed by 3 bases and the J gene end by 0 bases; junction bases not matched to a gene: 3. The CDR3 region has the DNA TGTGCCACCAGCAGGAAGGGACAGGGCTCCTACGAGCAGTACTTC. Protein product: CATSRKGQGSYEQYF.

The chain links TRBV6-5 to TRBJ2-5, with 7 bases matching TRBD1. CDR3 size: 14 residues. V trimming: 4 bases; J trimming: 4 bases; junction bases outside the gene matches: 6. CDR1 is MNHEY, CDR2 SVGAGI, per germline. CDR3: CASSFDRVAETQYF. For the CDR3, the DNA is TGTGCCAGCAGTTTTGACAGGGTGGCAGAGACCCAGTACTTC.

V is TRBV28 and J is TRBJ2-7; D unclear. The length of the CDR3 is 14 residues. Germline CDR1 and CDR2: MDHEN and SYDVKM. V was trimmed by 5 bases and J by 0 bases, leaving 11 bases between them. The CDR3 here is CASSRVFGSYEQYF. The DNA for the CDR3 is TGTGCCAGCAGTCGGGTCTTCGGCTCCTACGAGCAGTACTTC.

The rearrangement links TRBV28 to TRBJ1-2; 7 bases are shared with TRBD1. With V trimmed by 7 bases and J by 4 bases, 6 bases remained unmatched. From germline, CDR1 is MDHEN and CDR2 SYDVKM. This CDR3 has 13 amino acids. The CDR3 region has the DNA TGTGCCAGCAACAAAACAGGGGTCTATGGCTACACCTTC. Translated: CASNKTGVYGYTF.

This clone was seen only once. V gene TRBV4-3 combines with J gene TRBJ2-3; no clear D gene. Germline loops: CDR1 LGHNA, CDR2 YSLEER. V was trimmed by 0 bases and J by 2 bases, leaving 12 bases between them. The CDR3 runs 16 residues. For the CDR3, the DNA is TGCGCCAGCAGCCAAGATCTTAGAGTCCCCACAGATACGCAGTATTTT. Protein: CASSQDLRVPTDTQYF.

This clone was seen only once. The V and J genes are TRBV11-3 and TRBJ1-1, with D possibly being TRBD1 (6 bases). CDR1 is SGHNT and CDR2 is YENEEA in the germline V gene. This CDR3 has 13 amino acids. The germline V and J ends were trimmed by 4 bases and 4 bases, with 10 bases remaining between them. The CDR3 bases are TGTGCCAGCAGCTCCACAGGGTCCACTGAAGCTTTCTTT. It is translated as CASSSTGSTEAFF. The full variable domain, its missing parts supplied by reference TRBV11-3 and TRBJ1-1, is EAGVVQSPRYKIIEKKQPVAFWCNPISGHNTLYWYLQNLGQGPELLIRYENEEAVDDSQLPKDRFSAERLKGVDSTLKIQPAELGDSAVYLCASSSTGSTEAFFGQGTRLTVV.

In this sample, this clone turned up once. The gene calls are TRBV5-1 and TRBJ2-1; 8 bases agree with TRBD1. CDR1 SGHRS and CDR2 YFSETQ come from the germline V gene. V was pared by 3 bases and J by 0 bases, with 8 bases of the junction left unmatched. The CDR3 length is 17 residues. The CDR3 nucleotides are TGCGCCAGCAGCTACGGGACAGGCTTTGGCTCCTACAATGAGCAGTTCTTC. Its protein is CASSYGTGFGSYNEQFF.

The chain combines TRBV5-1 with TRBJ2-1; the match to TRBD1 covers 8 bases. J was trimmed by 7 bases and V by 2 bases; bases with no gene match: 8. This CDR3 region has 15 residues. Germline CDR1 reads SGHRS; CDR2 reads YFSETQ. CDR3 protein: CASSLRTGMGNEQFF. In DNA form, the CDR3 reads TGCGCCAGCAGCTTACGGACAGGGATGGGTAATGAGCAGTTCTTC.

This chain connects TRBV24-1 to TRBJ2-7; 9 nucleotides line up with TRBD2. Per germline, CDR1 KGHDR and CDR2 SFDVKD. Trimming removed 10 bases from V and 5 bases from J; junction bases left unmatched: 5. CDR3 size: 12 residues. For the CDR3, the DNA is TGTGCCACTAGCGGGAGTTTCAACGAGCAGTACTTC. It codes for CATSGSFNEQYF.

The chain has TRBV7-9 and TRBJ2-7; 8 positions agree with TRBD2. With 2 bases clipped from V and 3 bases from J, the junction kept 6 bases outside the gene matches. Germline lookup yields CDR1 SEHNR and CDR2 FQNEAQ (reference sequence). The CDR3 has 15 amino acids. Here the CDR3 DNA reads TGTGCCAGCAGCTTATCCGGGGGGGCTCACTACGAGCAGTACTTC. Residues: CASSLSGGAHYEQYF.

This chain links TRBV24-1 with TRBJ2-2; 7 nucleotides match TRBD1. Germline-derived CDR1 and CDR2 are KGHDR and SFDVKD. The CDR3 length is 16 residues. V was pared by 4 bases and J by 6 bases, with 10 bases of the junction left unmatched. The chain's CDR3 is CATSDPTTGYPGELFF. In nucleotides, the CDR3 is TGTGCCACCAGTGACCCCACGACAGGGTATCCCGGGGAGCTGTTTTTT.

The J gene is TRBJ2-6, the V gene TRBV29-1; TRBD1 aligns across 8 bases. Per the germline V gene, CDR1 is SQVTM and CDR2 is ANQGSEA. CDR3 length equals 14 residues. V dropped 6 bases and J dropped 4; count of bases not matched to a gene: 5. This chain's CDR3 is CSVGTGPGANVLTF. In nucleotides, the CDR3 is TGCAGCGTGGGGACAGGCCCCGGGGCCAACGTCCTGACTTTC.

The rearrangement uses TRBV6-5 and TRBJ2-2; D gene uncertain. V shed 10 bases and J shed 7 bases, with 7 bases lying between them. Looked up from germline, CDR1 is MNHEY and CDR2 is SVGAGI. The CDR3 totals 10 residues. The CDR3 protein is CATLVGELFF. The CDR3 DNA follows: TGTGCCACCCTAGTCGGGGAGCTGTTTTTT.

This clone was counted only a few times. This rearrangement joins TRBV27 to TRBJ2-7; a weak D match, TRBD1 (5 bases). The germline gives CDR1 MNHEY, CDR2 SMNVEV (reference sequence). V lost 3 bases and J lost 2, with 11 bases in between. The CDR3 loop spans 14 amino acids. CDR3 in amino acids: CASSLGQRAYEQYF. The CDR3 DNA reads as TGTGCCAGCAGTTTGGGGCAGAGAGCCTACGAGCAGTACTTC.

The V call is TRBV10-2, the J call TRBJ2-1; 8 bases map to TRBD2. The V gene end was trimmed by 5 bases and the J gene end by 3 bases; junction bases not matched to a gene: 9. The CDR3 totals 16 residues. The germline V gene encodes CDR1 WSHSY and CDR2 SAAADI. As DNA, the CDR3 is TGCGCCAGCAGTTACTACGGGGGGGCGGACTACAATGAGCAGTTCTTC. Residues: CASSYYGGADYNEQFF.

J is TRBJ2-3 and V is TRBV5-4, with a possible D match to TRBD1 (5 bases). V shed 7 bases and J shed 6 bases, with 18 bases lying between them. Germline CDR1 and CDR2: SGHNT and YYREEE (reference sequence). The length of the CDR3 is 14 residues. This CDR3 reads CASRSAVGVDTQYF. In nucleotides, the CDR3 is TGTGCCAGCCGGTCCGCGGTAGGGGTGGATACGCAGTATTTT.

The V call is TRBV6-5, the J call TRBJ1-1; maybe TRBD1 (5 bases). The CDR3 is made up of 15 amino acids. Trimming cost V 0 bases and J 6 bases, with 14 bases left between them. Looked up from germline, CDR1 is MNHEY and CDR2 is SVGAGI. CDR3 sequence (DNA): TGTGCCAGCAGTTACTCTCAGGGAGGGGAACCTGAAGCTTTCTTT. Protein product: CASSYSQGGEPEAFF.

CDR3 amino acids: CASKSGPGANVLTF. As DNA, the CDR3 is TGTGCCAGTAAAAGCGGACCTGGGGCCAACGTCCTGACTTTC. The chain is built from TRBV27 and TRBJ2-6, with a weak D call TRBD2 (5 bases). This CDR3 has 14 amino acids. Trimming left V 9 bases short and J 2 bases short, with 11 bases between. The V gene's germline CDR1 is MNHEY and CDR2 SMNVEV (reference sequence).